Included here is one T cell receptor (beta chain) sequence, with context. Between the trimmed V and J ends, which lost 3 bases and 2 bases, there was a span of 13 bases. The CDR3 is made up of 15 amino acids. Germline CDR1 ENHRY, CDR2 SYGVKD. This sample stems from a study of blood T cell repertoires in COVID-19. The wider study: The study drew acute and convalescent COVID-19 samples from the United States, Italy and Spain. T cells, B-cell-depleted T cells, or PBMCs supplied cDNA or gDNA.

Authors' analysis steps: The assay estimated nucleated cells by amplifying reference gene primers. TCRdb's copy holds only in-frame clones and misses some; the assay was immunoSEQ multiplex PCR. From that table come the V and J calls and clone size; the DNA was used to work out D and trimming. This table holds fewer than 25,000 clones, around nine tenths found once. The V gene is TRBV10-3, the J gene TRBJ2-5, with a possible D match to TRBD1 (6 bases). The TCR sequence derives from a woman of 80 years or more with active COVID-19. Sequencing was performed on peripheral blood. The CDR3 here is CAISDNRAPQETQYF. CDR3 sequence (DNA): TGTGCCATCAGTGATAACAGGGCACCACAAGAGACCCAGTACTTC.